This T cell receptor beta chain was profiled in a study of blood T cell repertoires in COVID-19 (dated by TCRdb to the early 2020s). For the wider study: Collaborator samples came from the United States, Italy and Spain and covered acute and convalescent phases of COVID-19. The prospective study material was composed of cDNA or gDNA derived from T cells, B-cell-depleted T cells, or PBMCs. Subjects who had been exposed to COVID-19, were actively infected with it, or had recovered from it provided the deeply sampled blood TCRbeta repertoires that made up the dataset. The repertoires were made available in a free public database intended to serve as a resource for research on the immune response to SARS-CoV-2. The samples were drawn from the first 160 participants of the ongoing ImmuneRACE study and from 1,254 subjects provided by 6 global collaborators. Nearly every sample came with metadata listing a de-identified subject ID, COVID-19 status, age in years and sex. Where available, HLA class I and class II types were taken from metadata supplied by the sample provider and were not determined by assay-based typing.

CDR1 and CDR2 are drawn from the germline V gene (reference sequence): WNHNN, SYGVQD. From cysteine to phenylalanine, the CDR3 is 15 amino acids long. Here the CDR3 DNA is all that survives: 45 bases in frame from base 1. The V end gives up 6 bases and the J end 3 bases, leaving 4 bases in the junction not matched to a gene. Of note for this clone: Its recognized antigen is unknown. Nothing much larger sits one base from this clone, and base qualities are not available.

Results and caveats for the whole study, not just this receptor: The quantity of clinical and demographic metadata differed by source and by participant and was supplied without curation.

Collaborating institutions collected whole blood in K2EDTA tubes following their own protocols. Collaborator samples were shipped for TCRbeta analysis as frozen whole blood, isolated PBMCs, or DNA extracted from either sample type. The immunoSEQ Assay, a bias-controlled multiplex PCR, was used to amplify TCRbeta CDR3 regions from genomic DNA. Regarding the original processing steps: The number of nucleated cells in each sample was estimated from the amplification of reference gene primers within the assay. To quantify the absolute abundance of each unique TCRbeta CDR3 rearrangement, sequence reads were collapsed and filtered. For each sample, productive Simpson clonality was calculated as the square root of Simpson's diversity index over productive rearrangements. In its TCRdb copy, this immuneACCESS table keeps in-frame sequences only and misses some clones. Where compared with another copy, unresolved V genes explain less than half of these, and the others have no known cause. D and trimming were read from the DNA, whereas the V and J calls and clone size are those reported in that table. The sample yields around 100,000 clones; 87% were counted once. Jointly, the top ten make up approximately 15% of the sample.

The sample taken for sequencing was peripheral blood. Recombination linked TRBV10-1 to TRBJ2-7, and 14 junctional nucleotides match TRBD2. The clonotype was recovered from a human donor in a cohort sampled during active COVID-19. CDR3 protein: CASSAGTSGSYEQYF. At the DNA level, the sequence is TGCGCCAGCAGCGCCGGGACTAGCGGGAGCTACGAGCAGTACTTC.